Listed here is a single T cell receptor beta chain. The data were produced by immunoSEQ multiplex PCR, yet TCRdb's version contains in-frame clones alone and is incomplete. The repertoire consists of roughly 13,000 clones, with approximately 80% occurring once and the leading ten covering 12%. The data are from a study of technical replicates of blood from several donors. The germline V and J ends were trimmed by 2 bases and 1 base, with 27 bases remaining between them. Germline V gene lookup returns CDR1 MNHNS and CDR2 SASEGT. The CDR3 is 21 residues long. This chain links TRBV6-1 with TRBJ1-5, with D possibly TRBD1 on 5 matching bases. The origin of this receptor is a human donor in good health. Sequencing input: PBMCs. Written as DNA, the CDR3 is TGTGCCAGCAGTGAACCCGGATGGGGCAGGGTGGTCGGTTGGAGCAATCAGCCCCAGCATTTT. It translates to CASSEPGWGRVVGWSNQPQHF.